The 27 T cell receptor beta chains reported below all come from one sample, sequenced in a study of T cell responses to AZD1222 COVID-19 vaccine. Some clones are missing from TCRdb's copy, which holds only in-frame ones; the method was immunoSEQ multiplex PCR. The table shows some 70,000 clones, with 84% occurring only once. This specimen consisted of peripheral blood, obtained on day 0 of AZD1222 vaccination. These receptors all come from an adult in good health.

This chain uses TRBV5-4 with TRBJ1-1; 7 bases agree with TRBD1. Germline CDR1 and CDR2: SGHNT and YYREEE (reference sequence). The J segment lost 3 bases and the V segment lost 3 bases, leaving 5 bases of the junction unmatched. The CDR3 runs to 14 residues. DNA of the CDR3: TGTGCCAGCAGCTACAGGGGAGGGGACACTGAAGCTTTCTTT. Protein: CASSYRGGDTEAFF.

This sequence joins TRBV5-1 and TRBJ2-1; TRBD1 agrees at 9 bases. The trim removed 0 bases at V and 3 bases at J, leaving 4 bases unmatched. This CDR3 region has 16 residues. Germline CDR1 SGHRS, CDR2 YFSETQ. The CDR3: CASSLGGQGGYNEQFF. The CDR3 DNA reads TGCGCCAGCAGCTTGGGGGGACAGGGAGGCTACAATGAGCAGTTCTTC.

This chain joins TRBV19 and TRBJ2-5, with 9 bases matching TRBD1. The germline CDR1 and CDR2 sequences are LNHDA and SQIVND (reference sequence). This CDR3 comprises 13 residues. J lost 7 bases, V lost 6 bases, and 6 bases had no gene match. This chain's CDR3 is CASRRTGATTQYF. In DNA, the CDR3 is TGTGCCAGTAGGAGGACAGGGGCTACGACCCAGTACTTC.

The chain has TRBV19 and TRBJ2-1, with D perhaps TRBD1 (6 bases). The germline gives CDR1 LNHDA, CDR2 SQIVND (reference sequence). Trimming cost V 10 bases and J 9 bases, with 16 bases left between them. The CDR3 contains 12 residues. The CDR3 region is CATKQQGSEQFF. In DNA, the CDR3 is TGTGCCACGAAGCAACAGGGTAGTGAGCAGTTCTTC.

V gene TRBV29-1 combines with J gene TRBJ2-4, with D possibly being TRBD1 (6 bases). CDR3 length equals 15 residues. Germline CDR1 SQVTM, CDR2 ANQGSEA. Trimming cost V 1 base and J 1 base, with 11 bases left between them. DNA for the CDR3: TGCAGCGTTGAAGTACAGGGAAATGCCAAAAACATTCAGTACTTC. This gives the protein CSVEVQGNAKNIQYF.

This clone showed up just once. The chain's CDR3 is CASSVDTELKTQYF. CDR3 in DNA: TGTGCCAGCAGCGTAGATACCGAACTAAAGACCCAGTACTTC. The chain links TRBV9 to TRBJ2-5, with no clear D. The length of the CDR3 is 14 residues. The V gene lost 0 bases and the J gene lost 6 bases, with 12 bases spanning the gap. CDR1 SGDLS and CDR2 YYNGEE come from the germline V gene. Combining the CDR3 with reference TRBV9 and TRBJ2-5 gives the whole variable domain DSGVTQTPKHLITATGQRVTLRCSPRSGDLSVYWYQQSLDQGLQFLIQYYNGEERAKGNILERFSAQQFPDLHSELNLSSLELGDSALYFCASSVDTELKTQYFGPGTRLLVL.

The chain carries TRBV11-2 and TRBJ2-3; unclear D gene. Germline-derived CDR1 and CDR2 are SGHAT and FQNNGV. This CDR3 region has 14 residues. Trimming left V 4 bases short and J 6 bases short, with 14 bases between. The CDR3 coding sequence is TGTGCCAGCAGCTCTCAGACGAGCTCCGATACGCAGTATTTT. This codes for CASSSQTSSDTQYF. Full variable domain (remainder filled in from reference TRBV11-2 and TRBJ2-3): EAGVAQSPRYKIIEKRQSVAFWCNPISGHATLYWYQQILGQGPKLLIQFQNNGVVDDSQLPKDRFSAERLKGVDSTLKIQPAKLEDSAVYLCASSSQTSSDTQYFGPGTRLTVL.

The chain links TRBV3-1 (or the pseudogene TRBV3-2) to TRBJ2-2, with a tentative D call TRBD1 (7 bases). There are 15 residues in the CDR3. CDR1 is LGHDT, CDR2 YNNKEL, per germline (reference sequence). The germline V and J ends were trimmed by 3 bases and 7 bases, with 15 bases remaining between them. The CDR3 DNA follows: TGTGCCAGCAGCCAGGCGGGACAGTTGGGCGGGGAGCTGTTTTTT. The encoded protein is CASSQAGQLGGELFF.

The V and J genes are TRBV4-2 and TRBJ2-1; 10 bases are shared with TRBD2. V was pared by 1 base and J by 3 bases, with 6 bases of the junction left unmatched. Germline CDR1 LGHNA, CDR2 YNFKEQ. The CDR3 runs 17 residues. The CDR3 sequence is CASSQASTSGVYNEQFF. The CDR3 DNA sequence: TGTGCCAGCAGCCAAGCTAGCACTAGCGGGGTCTACAATGAGCAGTTCTTC.

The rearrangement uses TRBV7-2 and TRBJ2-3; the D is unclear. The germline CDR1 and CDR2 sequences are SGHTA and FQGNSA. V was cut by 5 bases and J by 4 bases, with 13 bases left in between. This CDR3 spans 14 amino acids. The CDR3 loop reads CASSPPRFADTQYF. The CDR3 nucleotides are TGTGCCAGCAGCCCCCCACGGTTCGCAGATACGCAGTATTTT. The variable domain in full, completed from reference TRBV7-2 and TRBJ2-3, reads GAGVSQSPSNKVTEKGKDVELRCDPISGHTALYWYRQSLGQGLEFLIYFQGNSAPDKSGLPSDRFSAERTGGSVSTLTIQRTQQEDSAVYLCASSPPRFADTQYFGPGTRLTVL.

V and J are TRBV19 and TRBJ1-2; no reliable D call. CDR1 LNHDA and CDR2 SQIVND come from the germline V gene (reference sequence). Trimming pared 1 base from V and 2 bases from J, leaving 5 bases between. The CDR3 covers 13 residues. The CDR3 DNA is TGTGCCAGTAGTATAGTGGGGAACTATGGCTACACCTTC. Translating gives CASSIVGNYGYTF.

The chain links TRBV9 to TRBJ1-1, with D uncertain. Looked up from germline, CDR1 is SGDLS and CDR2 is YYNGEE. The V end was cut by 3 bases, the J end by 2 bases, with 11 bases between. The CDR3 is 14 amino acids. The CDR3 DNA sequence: TGTGCCAGCAGCGCTAGCTCATCAAACACTGAAGCTTTCTTT. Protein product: CASSASSSNTEAFF.

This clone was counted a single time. CDR3 DNA: TGTGCCAGCAGAGATACAGGGGGCTACAATGAGCAGTTCTTC. It translates to CASRDTGGYNEQFF. This chain uses TRBV28 with TRBJ2-1; 8 bases agree with TRBD1. J lost 3 bases, V lost 6 bases, and 4 bases had no gene match. CDR3 length: 14 residues. The V gene's germline CDR1 is MDHEN and CDR2 SYDVKM.

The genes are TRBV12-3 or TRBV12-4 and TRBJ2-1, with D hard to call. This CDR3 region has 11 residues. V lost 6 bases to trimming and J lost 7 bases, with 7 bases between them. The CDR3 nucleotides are TGTGCCAGCAGCCTGGCGAATGAGCAGTTCTTC. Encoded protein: CASSLANEQFF.

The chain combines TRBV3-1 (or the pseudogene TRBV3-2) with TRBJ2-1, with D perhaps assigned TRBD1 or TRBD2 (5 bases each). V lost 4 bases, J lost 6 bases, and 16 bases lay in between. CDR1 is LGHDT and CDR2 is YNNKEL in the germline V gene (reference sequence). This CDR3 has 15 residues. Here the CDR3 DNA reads TGTGCCAGCAGCCTATGGGACGCATCCCTCAATGAGCAGTTCTTC. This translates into CASSLWDASLNEQFF.

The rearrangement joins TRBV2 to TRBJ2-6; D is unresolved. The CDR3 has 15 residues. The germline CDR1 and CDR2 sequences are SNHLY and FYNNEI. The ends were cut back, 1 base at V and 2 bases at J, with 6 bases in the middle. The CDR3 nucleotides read TGTGCCAGCAGTGAAGAGGCAGCTGGGGCCAACGTCCTGACTTTC. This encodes CASSEEAAGANVLTF.

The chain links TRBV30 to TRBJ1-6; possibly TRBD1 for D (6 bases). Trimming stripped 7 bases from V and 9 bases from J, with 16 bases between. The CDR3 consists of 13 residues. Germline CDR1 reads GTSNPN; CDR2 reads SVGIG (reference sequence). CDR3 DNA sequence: TGTGCCTCCTGTGATACAGGGAGTTCACCCCTCCACTTT. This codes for CASCDTGSSPLHF.

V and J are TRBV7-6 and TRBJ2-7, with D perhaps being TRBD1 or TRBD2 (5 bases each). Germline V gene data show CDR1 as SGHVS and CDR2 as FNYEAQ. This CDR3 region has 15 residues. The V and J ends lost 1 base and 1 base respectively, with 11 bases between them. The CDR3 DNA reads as TGTGCCAGCAGCTTAGGGGGACCCACGTCCTACGAGCAGTACTTC. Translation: CASSLGGPTSYEQYF.

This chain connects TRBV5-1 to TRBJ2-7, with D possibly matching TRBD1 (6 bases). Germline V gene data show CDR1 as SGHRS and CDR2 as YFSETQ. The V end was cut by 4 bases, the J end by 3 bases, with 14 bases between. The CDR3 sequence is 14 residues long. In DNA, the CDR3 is TGCGCCAGCAGCGGAGGACAGTTGATCTACGAGCAGTACTTC. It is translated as CASSGGQLIYEQYF.

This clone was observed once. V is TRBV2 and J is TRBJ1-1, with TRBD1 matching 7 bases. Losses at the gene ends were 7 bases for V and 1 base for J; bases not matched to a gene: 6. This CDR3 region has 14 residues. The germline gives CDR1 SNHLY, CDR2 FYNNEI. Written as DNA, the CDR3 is TGTGCCAGCACAGGGACAGTGTCGAACACTGAAGCTTTCTTT. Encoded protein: CASTGTVSNTEAFF.

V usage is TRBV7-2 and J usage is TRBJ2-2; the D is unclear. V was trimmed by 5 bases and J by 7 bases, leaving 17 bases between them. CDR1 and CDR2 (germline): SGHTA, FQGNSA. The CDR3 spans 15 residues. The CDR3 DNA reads TGTGCCAGCAGCGCCTTCGGGTCCGCCGGCGGGGAGCTGTTTTTT. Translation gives CASSAFGSAGGELFF.

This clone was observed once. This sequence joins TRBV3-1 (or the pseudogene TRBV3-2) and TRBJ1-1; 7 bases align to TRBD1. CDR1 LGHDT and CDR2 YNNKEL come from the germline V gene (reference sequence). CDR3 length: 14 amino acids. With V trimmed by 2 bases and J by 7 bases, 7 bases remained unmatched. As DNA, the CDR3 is TGTGCCAGCAGCCAACGAGGGGGCGGATTTGAAGCTTTCTTT. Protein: CASSQRGGGFEAFF.

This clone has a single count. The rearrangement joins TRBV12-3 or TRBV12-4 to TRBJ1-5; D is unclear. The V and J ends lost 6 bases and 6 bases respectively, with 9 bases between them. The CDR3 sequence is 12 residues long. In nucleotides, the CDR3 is TGTGCCAGCAGCCCTTACTCTCAGCCCCAGCATTTT. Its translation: CASSPYSQPQHF.

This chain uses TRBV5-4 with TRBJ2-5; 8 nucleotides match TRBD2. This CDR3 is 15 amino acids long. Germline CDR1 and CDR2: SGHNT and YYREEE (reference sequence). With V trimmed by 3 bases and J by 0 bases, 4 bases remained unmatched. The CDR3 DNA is TGTGCCAGCAGCTCGGGGGGGCAGTACCAAGAGACCCAGTACTTC. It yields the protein CASSSGGQYQETQYF. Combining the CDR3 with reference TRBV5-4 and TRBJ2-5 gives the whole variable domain ETGVTQSPTHLIKTRGQQVTLRCSSQSGHNTVSWYQQALGQGPQFIFQYYREEENGRGNFPPRFSGLQFPNYSSELNVNALELDDSALYLCASSSGGQYQETQYFGPGTRLLVL.

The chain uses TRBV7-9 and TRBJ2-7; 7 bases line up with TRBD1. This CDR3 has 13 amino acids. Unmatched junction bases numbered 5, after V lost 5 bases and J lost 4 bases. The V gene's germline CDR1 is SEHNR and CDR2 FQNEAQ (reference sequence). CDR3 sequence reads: CASSPDRTYEQYF. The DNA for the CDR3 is TGTGCCAGCAGCCCGGACAGGACTTACGAGCAGTACTTC. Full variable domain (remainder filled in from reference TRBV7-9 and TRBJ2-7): DTGVSQNPRHKITKRGQNVTFRCDPISEHNRLYWYRQTLGQGPEFLTYFQNEAQLEKSRLLSDRFSAERPKGSFSTLEIQRTEQGDSAMYLCASSPDRTYEQYFGPGTRLTVT.

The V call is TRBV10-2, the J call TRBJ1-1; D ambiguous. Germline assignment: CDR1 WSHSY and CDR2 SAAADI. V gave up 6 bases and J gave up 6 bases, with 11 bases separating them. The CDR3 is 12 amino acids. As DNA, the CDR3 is TGCGCCAGCAGACGGGAGTCGTCTGAAGCTTTCTTT. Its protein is CASRRESSEAFF.

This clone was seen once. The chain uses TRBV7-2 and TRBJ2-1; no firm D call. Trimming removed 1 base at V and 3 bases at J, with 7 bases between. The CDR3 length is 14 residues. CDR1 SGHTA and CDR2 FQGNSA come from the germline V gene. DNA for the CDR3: TGTGCCAGCAGCTTAGAGTACATCTACAATGAGCAGTTCTTC. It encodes CASSLEYIYNEQFF.